The 20 T cell receptor beta chains below all came from one sample that was sequenced in a study of control samples from healthy donors and cancer patients. The data were produced by immunoSEQ multiplex PCR, yet TCRdb's version contains in-frame clones alone and is incomplete. The sample consists of about 21,000 clones, roughly 80% of them appearing once. The sequencing sample was made of PBMCs. The receptors derive from a man between 60 and 75 years old with colorectal cancer.

The rearrangement uses TRBV12-5 and TRBJ1-1, with D hard to call. The CDR3 extends over 14 amino acids. V lost 4 bases to trimming and J lost 1 base, with 10 bases between them. The germline CDR1 and CDR2 sequences are LGHNT and FRNRAP. CDR3 nucleotides: TGTGCTAGTGGTTCGCCACACCCGAACACTGAAGCTTTCTTT. Protein product: CASGSPHPNTEAFF.

The CDR3, as DNA: TGCGCCAGCAGCTTGGACGCCACAGGGGCAGGAGAGACCCAGTACTTC. Translation gives CASSLDATGAGETQYF. This chain joins TRBV5-1 and TRBJ2-5; TRBD1 matches 7 bases. CDR1 SGHRS and CDR2 YFSETQ come from the germline V gene. The junction had 9 bases not matched to a gene; V was cut back by 0 bases and J by 4 bases. CDR3 length: 16 residues.

The V gene is TRBV30, the J gene TRBJ2-2; tentatively, D is TRBD1 (5 bases). The CDR3 is 13 amino acids. The germline V gene has CDR1 GTSNPN and CDR2 SVGIG (reference sequence). Trimming cost V 3 bases and J 4 bases, with 9 bases left between them. The CDR3: CAWSKQATGELFF. The CDR3 coding sequence is TGTGCCTGGAGCAAACAGGCCACCGGGGAGCTGTTTTTT.

The V call is TRBV5-1, the J call TRBJ1-1, with no clear D. CDR1 SGHRS and CDR2 YFSETQ come from the germline V gene. The CDR3 consists of 16 residues. V was shortened by 0 bases and J by 0 bases, with 12 bases between the two germline ends. The CDR3 DNA sequence: TGCGCCAGCAGCTTGGGGGTTGCGGGTGTGAACACTGAAGCTTTCTTT. The encoded protein is CASSLGVAGVNTEAFF. The whole variable domain, filled in from reference TRBV5-1 and TRBJ1-1, reads KAGVTQTPRYLIKTRGQQVTLSCSPISGHRSVSWYQQTPGQGLQFLFEYFSETQRNKGNFPGRFSGRQFSNSRSEMNVSTLELGDSALYLCASSLGVAGVNTEAFFGQGTRLTVV.

The rearrangement uses TRBV7-2 and TRBJ2-7; no clear D gene. The CDR3 length is 12 residues. Germline-derived CDR1 and CDR2 are SGHTA and FQGNSA. V shed 4 bases and J shed 4 bases, with 8 bases lying between them. The CDR3 sequence is CASSSSLYEQYF. CDR3 sequence (DNA): TGTGCCAGCAGCTCCTCACTTTACGAGCAGTACTTC.

The chain uses TRBV5-5 and TRBJ2-7; 8 nucleotides agree with TRBD1. The CDR3 totals 15 residues. Germline CDR1 SGHKS, CDR2 YYEKEE (reference sequence). V dropped 4 bases and J dropped 4; count of bases not matched to a gene: 10. The CDR3: CASSVGTGARYEQYF. In DNA, the CDR3 is TGTGCCAGCAGCGTTGGGACAGGTGCAAGGTACGAGCAGTACTTC.

Only a few counts were recorded for this clone. V usage is TRBV27 and J usage is TRBJ1-5, with D perhaps matching TRBD1 (5 bases). Trimming took 5 bases from V and 3 from J, leaving 20 bases between them. CDR1 MNHEY and CDR2 SMNVEV come from the germline V gene (reference sequence). The CDR3 totals 17 residues. DNA of the CDR3: TGTGCCAGCAGTCGCCACCTTGGAGGGACCGACAATCAGCCCCAGCATTTT. Translation: CASSRHLGGTDNQPQHF.

This clone was detected only a few times. The same CDR3 arises from other DNA sequences in this sample as well. The chain uses TRBV5-1 and TRBJ2-5, with 7 bases aligning to TRBD2. Germline CDR1 and CDR2: SGHRS and YFSETQ. With V trimmed by 0 bases and J by 1 base, 0 bases remained unmatched. The CDR3 length is 14 residues. The CDR3 is CASSLAGGQETQYF. In DNA form, the CDR3 reads TGCGCCAGCAGCTTGGCGGGGGGCCAAGAGACCCAGTACTTC.

This clone was observed a few times. V and J are TRBV5-1 and TRBJ2-7; D unresolved. V dropped 1 base and J dropped 4 bases, with 12 bases sitting between them. Germline values: CDR1 SGHRS, CDR2 YFSETQ. CDR3 length equals 14 residues. This chain's CDR3 is CASSLHSGLYEQYF. DNA of the CDR3: TGCGCCAGCAGCTTGCACTCCGGGCTATACGAGCAGTACTTC.

V is TRBV2 and J is TRBJ1-1; D might be TRBD1 (5 bases). The V gene's germline CDR1 is SNHLY and CDR2 FYNNEI. CDR3 length: 14 residues. Trimming pared 2 bases from V and 4 bases from J, leaving 11 bases between. Written as DNA, the CDR3 is TGTGCCAGCAGTGAAAGGAGGGACGGCACTGAAGCTTTCTTT. Amino acid sequence: CASSERRDGTEAFF. Looking up the rest from reference TRBV2 and TRBJ1-1 gives the full variable domain: EPEVTQTPSHQVTQMGQEVILRCVPISNHLYFYWYRQILGQKVEFLVSFYNNEISEKSEIFDDQFSVERPDGSNFTLKIRSTKLEDSAMYFCASSERRDGTEAFFGQGTRLTVV.

The rearrangement uses TRBV4-1 and TRBJ1-2; D is unclear. The CDR3 spans 15 residues. Per the germline V gene, CDR1 is MGHRA and CDR2 is YSYEKL. The V and J ends lost 5 bases and 3 bases respectively, with 16 bases between them. The CDR3 nucleotides read TGCGCCAGCAGCGAAACATTGACTGCGGACTATGGCTACACCTTC. Amino acids: CASSETLTADYGYTF.

V gene TRBV6-2 or TRBV6-3 combines with J gene TRBJ1-2; the D is unclear. Germline assignment: CDR1 MNHEY and CDR2 SVGEGT. V lost 0 bases and J lost 1, with 12 bases in between. The CDR3 is 16 amino acids. The CDR3 bases are TGTGCCAGCAGTTACTCGAGGCCGACCTATAACTATGGCTACACCTTC. This translates into CASSYSRPTYNYGYTF.

This sequence joins TRBV4-1 and TRBJ1-3; tentative D call: TRBD1 (5 bases). Trimming took 0 bases from V and 0 from J, leaving 12 bases between them. The V gene's germline CDR1 is MGHRA and CDR2 YSYEKL. The CDR3 is made up of 17 amino acids. CDR3 amino acids: CASSQDPARDSGNTIYF. The CDR3 DNA sequence: TGCGCCAGCAGCCAAGATCCGGCCAGGGACTCTGGAAACACCATATATTTT.

This clone was seen more than once but under ten times. The rearrangement uses TRBV7-9 and TRBJ2-4, with D possibly being TRBD1 or TRBD2 (5 bases each). V was shortened by 7 bases and J by 2 bases, with 18 bases between the two germline ends. Germline V gene sequence: CDR1 SEHNR, CDR2 FQNEAQ (reference sequence). This CDR3 is 16 amino acids long. The CDR3 spells CASTPQEGRTKNIQYF. The CDR3 DNA reads TGTGCCAGCACCCCACAAGAGGGGCGAACCAAAAACATTCAGTACTTC.

This clone was counted a few times. The chain carries TRBV2 and TRBJ1-1, with unresolved D. The V end was cut by 5 bases, the J end by 3 bases, with 13 bases between. Germline values: CDR1 SNHLY, CDR2 FYNNEI. This CDR3 spans 14 amino acids. CDR3 residues: CASSPSSRYTEAFF. Here the CDR3 DNA reads TGTGCCAGCAGTCCTTCTAGCCGATACACTGAAGCTTTCTTT.

This chain joins TRBV5-6 and TRBJ1-4; no firm D call. CDR1 is SGHDT and CDR2 is YYEEEE in the germline V gene. CDR3 length: 17 amino acids. V lost 0 bases to trimming and J lost 0 bases, with 12 bases between them. CDR3 coding DNA: TGTGCCAGCAGCTTGGCGGGAGGGATGGCAACTAATGAAAAACTGTTTTTT. This sequence encodes CASSLAGGMATNEKLFF.

The V gene is TRBV5-1, the J gene TRBJ1-2; D perhaps matches TRBD1 (6 bases). The CDR3 consists of 13 residues. V was shortened by 0 bases and J by 5 bases, with 8 bases between the two germline ends. CDR1 and CDR2 (germline): SGHRS, YFSETQ. CDR3: CASSLGTAYGYTF. CDR3 coding DNA: TGCGCCAGCAGCTTGGGGACAGCGTATGGCTACACCTTC.

This clone appeared once. The same CDR3 is also encoded by other DNA sequences in this sample. The chain has TRBV6-5 and TRBJ1-3, with D possibly matching TRBD1 (6 bases). CDR1 and CDR2 (germline): MNHEY, SVGAGI. This CDR3 is built from 16 residues. Trimming shortened V by 6 bases and J by 0 bases, and 15 bases separated the two germline ends. The CDR3 is CASSYHRASSGNTIYF. The CDR3 DNA sequence: TGTGCCAGCAGCTACCACAGGGCTAGCTCTGGAAACACCATATATTTT.

The genes are TRBV30 and TRBJ2-7; D gene uncertain. The CDR3 extends over 11 amino acids. The germline gives CDR1 GTSNPN, CDR2 SVGIG (reference sequence). Trimming pared 1 base from V and 9 bases from J, leaving 10 bases between. CDR3 loop: CAWSDFRWQYV. For the CDR3, the DNA is TGTGCCTGGAGTGACTTCAGGTGGCAGTACGTC.

The CDR3 reads CASSFEGAPNEKLFF. The CDR3 nucleotides read TGCGCCAGCAGCTTCGAGGGGGCACCTAATGAAAAACTGTTTTTT. The chain uses TRBV5-1 and TRBJ1-4; 7 nucleotides agree with TRBD1. With V trimmed by 2 bases and J by 3 bases, 4 bases remained unmatched. The germline gives CDR1 SGHRS, CDR2 YFSETQ. This CDR3 spans 15 amino acids.